Sequencing of this T cell receptor (beta chain) was carried out in a study of T cells in Graves' hyperthyroidism and ophthalmopathy. Study context: Peripheral blood was obtained at initial diagnosis, preceding any treatment. Study findings and constraints: Before onset, ophthalmopathy was predicted by the model a median 6.5 months earlier.

To note about this clonotype: The antigen is unknown.

The TCR beta CDR3 regions underwent amplification using RNA transcripts as the source. TCR CDR3 underwent first-round RT-PCR with the HTBI primer set. TCRdb reprocessed the multiplex PCR reads with MiXCR, giving one entry per CDR3 protein. The sample has under 650,000 distinct CDR3 sequences; around 15% are singletons. It was considered stable Graves' hyperthyroidism when ophthalmopathy did not progress within 18 months. The V end was cut by 8 bases, the J end by 7 bases, with 17 bases between. The V gene's germline CDR1 is SNHLY and CDR2 FYNNEI. CDR3 length: 13 amino acids. This TCR was recovered from a woman between 25 and 40 years old with Graves' hyperthyroidism. Specimen: blood. This rearrangement joins TRBV2 to TRBJ2-5, with D tentatively TRBD2 (6 bases). The CDR3 is CASSPGVGGTQYF. The CDR3, as DNA: TGTGCCAGCTCTCCGGGCGTGGGGGGGACCCAGTACTTC.